This passage covers 17 T cell receptor beta chains from one sample sequenced in a study of T cells in women clearing cervical HPV infection. Using immunoSEQ multiplex PCR, the repertoire was profiled, and TCRdb retains in-frame clones only, with some absent. Its table lists approximately 28,000 clones. The sample consisted of blood buffy coat. The receptors stem from a woman between 18 and 69 years old with a cervical HPV16 infection that either progressed to CIN3+ or cleared (not recorded which).

A remark on this clone: The CDR3 end lies 3 residues beyond the end of the read and is filled in from the germline J gene. The chain carries TRBV5-6 and TRBJ1-1; no firm D call. Germline V gene sequence: CDR1 SGHDT, CDR2 YYEEEE. Trimming took off 5 bases at V and 5 bases at J, with 16 bases between the two ends. The CDR3 sequence is 14 residues long. The CDR3 loop is CASRRAYGTTEAFF. CDR3 bases read: TGTGCCAGCAGAAGGGCCTACGGAACGACTGAA.

Comment on this clone: The read comes to an end 3 residues before the CDR3 does, leaving the germline J gene to fill in the end. The chain couples TRBV5-1 to TRBJ2-1; TRBD1 aligns across 9 bases. Germline loops: CDR1 SGHRS, CDR2 YFSETQ. After removal of 4 bases from V and 3 bases from J, the junction contained 5 bases not matched to a gene. This CDR3 has 15 amino acids. CDR3 in amino acids: CASSLDRGDYNEQFF. The CDR3 DNA, read in part, is TGCGCCAGCAGCCTTGACAGGGGGGACTACAATGAG.

Points on this clone: With the read ending 3 residues before the CDR3 end, the germline J gene is used to fill in that end. The chain joins TRBV19 to TRBJ2-7; TRBD2 agrees at 11 bases. V lost 5 bases, J lost 0 bases, and 9 bases stayed unmatched. Germline V gives CDR1 LNHDA, CDR2 SQIVND (reference sequence). The CDR3 has 17 amino acids. The sequenced CDR3 bases are TGTGCCAGTAGTCGGCTAGCGGGGGGCAGGAGCTCCTACGAG. It specifies CASSRLAGGRSSYE. The CDR3 in full is CASSRLAGGRSSYEQYF.

Remarks on this clone: Read data end 3 residues before the CDR3 end; the end is taken from the germline J gene. The gene calls are TRBV4-1 and TRBJ2-5; 7 bases align to TRBD1. J gave up 3 bases and V 4 bases, and 8 bases lay outside the gene matches. CDR1 is MGHRA and CDR2 is YSYEKL in the germline V gene. The length of the CDR3 is 15 residues. Incomplete CDR3 DNA: TGCGCCAGCAGCCGCTTACAGGGGATCGAAGAGACC. This sequence encodes CASSRLQGIEET. The whole CDR3 protein reads CASSRLQGIEETQYF.

About this clone: Read coverage stops 3 residues before the CDR3 terminus; the germline J gene supplies the remainder. The gene calls are TRBV20-1 and TRBJ2-1; D possibly corresponds to TRBD2 (5 bases). From germline, CDR1 is DFQATT and CDR2 SNEGSKA (reference sequence). This CDR3 region has 14 residues. V was cut by 1 base and J by 7 bases, with 14 bases left in between. The sequenced part of the CDR3 DNA is TGCAGTGCTAGAGGGACTTCCTTATGGAATGAG. This encodes CSARGTSLWNE. The whole CDR3 protein is CSARGTSLWNEQFF.

As for this clone: The DNA ends 3 residues before the CDR3 does, and the rest of the CDR3 is filled in from the germline J gene. This chain joins TRBV20-1 and TRBJ2-7; perhaps TRBD1 as D (6 bases). Germline CDR1 DFQATT, CDR2 SNEGSKA (reference sequence). The CDR3 has 15 amino acids. V was clipped by 1 base and J by 0 bases, with 13 bases between them. The CDR3 loop reads CSARATGISSYEQYF. The CDR3 bases that were read are TGCAGTGCTAGAGCTACAGGGATTAGCTCCTACGAG.

The CDR3 sequence: CASSPRQGGPLAKNIQYF. The CDR3 bases that were read are TGCGCCAGCAGCCCGAGACAGGGCGGTCCTCTAGCCAAAAACATT. The rearrangement joins TRBV5-1 to TRBJ2-4, with 7 bases fitting TRBD1. The read ends 3 residues early relative to the CDR3; the germline J gene fills the gap. The CDR3 is made up of 18 amino acids. J gave up 0 bases and V 4 bases, and 13 bases lay outside the gene matches. Germline V gives CDR1 SGHRS, CDR2 YFSETQ.

With respect to this clone: The read terminates 3 residues ahead of where the CDR3 ends, so the germline J gene completes it. The chain recombines TRBV20-1 with TRBJ1-2; 7 bases map to TRBD1. Trimming at V came to 7 bases and at J to 6 bases, leaving 11 bases not matched to a gene. This CDR3 spans 13 amino acids. Germline loops: CDR1 DFQATT, CDR2 SNEGSKA (reference sequence). The CDR3 loop is CSVYRGIGDGYTF. Partial CDR3 DNA: TGCAGTGTTTACAGGGGAATTGGGGATGGC.

CDR3 loop: CASSLGSGRISYEQYF. Partial CDR3 DNA: TGTGCCAGCAGCCTTGGGAGCGGGAGAATCTCCTACGAG. The rearrangement joins TRBV7-8 to TRBJ2-7; TRBD2 agrees at 8 bases. The missing CDR3 end, 3 residues past where the read stops, is filled in from the germline J gene. The CDR3 sequence is 16 residues long. After removal of 5 bases from V and 0 bases from J, the junction contained 9 bases not matched to a gene. In germline, CDR1 is SGHVS, CDR2 FQNEAQ. Looking up the rest from reference TRBV7-8 and TRBJ2-7 gives the full variable domain: GAGVSQSPRYKVAKRGQDVALRCDPISGHVSLFWYQQALGQGPEFLTYFQNEAQLDKSGLPSDRFFAERPEGSVSTLKIQRTQQEDSAVYLCASSLGSGRISYEQYFGPGTRLTVT.

As regards this clone: The CDR3 end lies 3 residues beyond the end of the read and is filled in from the germline J gene. The genes are TRBV19 and TRBJ1-3, with a tentative D call TRBD1 (6 bases). Trimming removed 9 bases at V and 0 bases at J, with 15 bases between. Per the germline V gene, CDR1 is LNHDA and CDR2 is SQIVND (reference sequence). The CDR3 spans 15 residues. The covered CDR3 bases are TGTGCCAGCCGTGTGGGGGCCTCCTCTGGAAACACC. Amino acids: CASRVGASSGNT. The full CDR3 protein is CASRVGASSGNTIYF.

Comments on this clone: The read ends 3 residues shy of where the CDR3 ends; the end is completed using the germline J gene. The J gene is TRBJ2-5, the V gene TRBV18; no clear D gene. The germline gives CDR1 KGHSH, CDR2 LQKENI. The CDR3 totals 15 residues. Trimming left V 0 bases short and J 1 base short, with 9 bases between. CDR3 sequence: CASSPPLRVQETQYF. CDR3 DNA (partial): TGTGCCAGCTCACCACCGCTAAGGGTCCAAGAGACC. Complete variable domain (other parts from reference TRBV18 and TRBJ2-5): NAGVMQNPRHLVRRRGQEARLRCSPMKGHSHVYWYRQLPEEGLKFMVYLQKENIIDESGMPKERFSAEFPKEGPSILRIQQVVRGDSAAYFCASSPPLRVQETQYFGPGTRLLVL.

Remarks on this clone: The read stops 3 residues short of the end of the CDR3; the missing end is completed from the germline J gene. The J gene is TRBJ2-5, the V gene TRBV30; possibly TRBD2 for D (6 bases). Per germline, CDR1 GTSNPN and CDR2 SVGIG (reference sequence). The CDR3 covers 12 residues. Deletions cut 4 bases from V and 4 bases from J, with 10 bases between. The CDR3 here is CAWKRAPETQYF. CDR3 DNA, as far as it was read: TGTGCCTGGAAGCGGGCCCCAGAGACC. Drawing the rest from reference TRBV30 and TRBJ2-5, the complete variable domain is SQTIHQWPATLVQPVGSPLSLECTVEGTSNPNLYWYRQAAGRGLQLLFYSVGIGQISSEVPQNLSASRPQDRQFILSSKKLLLSDSGFYLCAWKRAPETQYFGPGTRLLVL.

With respect to this clone: The CDR3 end falls 3 residues outside the read, so it is completed with the germline J gene. V and J are TRBV20-1 and TRBJ2-7; TRBD2 matches 13 bases. V was pared by 3 bases and J by 4 bases, with 3 bases of the junction left unmatched. The CDR3 extends over 14 amino acids. Germline CDR1 DFQATT, CDR2 SNEGSKA (reference sequence). CDR3 amino acids: CSARTGLAGYEQYF. Partial CDR3 DNA: TGCAGTGCTAGGACGGGACTAGCGGGGTACGAG.

In the case of this clone: Coverage ceases 3 residues before the CDR3 finishes, and the germline J gene fills in the end. The same CDR3 is also encoded by other DNA sequences in this sample. The V call is TRBV20-1, the J call TRBJ1-1; TRBD1 matches at 7 bases. CDR3 length: 13 amino acids. CDR1 is DFQATT, CDR2 SNEGSKA, per germline (reference sequence). The ends lost 7 bases at V and 1 base at J; junction bases unmatched: 6. The CDR3 sequence is CSGIQGTNTEAFF. The part of the CDR3 DNA that was read is TGCAGTGGTATACAGGGGACGAACACTGAA.

Points on this clone: The DNA ends 3 residues before the CDR3 does, and the rest of the CDR3 is filled in from the germline J gene. The chain employs TRBV27 and TRBJ2-7, with TRBD1 identical over 7 bases. The CDR3 extends over 14 amino acids. Looked up from germline, CDR1 is MNHEY and CDR2 is SMNVEV (reference sequence). V lost 2 bases, J lost 3 bases, and 4 bases stayed unmatched. CDR3 in amino acids: CASSLQGENYEQYF. The sequenced CDR3 bases are TGTGCCAGCAGTTTACAGGGGGAAAACTACGAG.

Turning to this clone: The read ends 3 residues before the CDR3 terminus; that terminus is restored from the germline J gene. This rearrangement joins TRBV5-1 to TRBJ1-6, with D maybe TRBD1 (5 bases). This CDR3 comprises 14 residues. The V end lost 1 base, the J end lost 10 bases, and 12 bases lay between the germline ends. Looked up from germline, CDR1 is SGHRS and CDR2 is YFSETQ. The CDR3 DNA, read in part, is TGCGCCAGCAGCTTGATCCCAGGGTCCTCACCC. Translating gives CASSLIPGSSP. Given in full, the CDR3 is CASSLIPGSSPLHF. Full variable domain (outside the CDR3, taken from reference TRBV5-1 and TRBJ1-6): KAGVTQTPRYLIKTRGQQVTLSCSPISGHRSVSWYQQTPGQGLQFLFEYFSETQRNKGNFPGRFSGRQFSNSRSEMNVSTLELGDSALYLCASSLIPGSSPLHFGNGTRLTVT.

Points on this clone: The read terminates 3 residues ahead of where the CDR3 ends, so the germline J gene completes it. The gene calls are TRBV7-2 and TRBJ2-1, with 12 bases aligning to TRBD2. The CDR3 extends over 15 amino acids. Germline CDR1 reads SGHTA; CDR2 reads FQGNSA. V shed 5 bases and J 5 bases; nucleotides not matched to a gene: 4. Partial CDR3 DNA: TGTGCCAGCAGCCGACGGACTAGCGGGAACAATGAG. This encodes CASSRRTSGNNE. The whole CDR3 is CASSRRTSGNNEQFF.